One TCR beta chain is described in this entry. This sample's TCRbeta library carried unique molecular identifier barcodes. TCRdb recomputed calls from the PCR reads with MiXCR, one row per CDR3 protein. The top ten clones hold over 3.5% of a sample with 350,000 to 400,000 distinct CDR3 sequences, 13% of them seen once. This sample was taken from a study of T-cell reconstitution after alpha-beta-depleted transplantation in children. The TCR sequence derives from a human donor who donated a stem cell graft to a child with Fanconi anemia. Source: PBMCs, taken from the stem cell graft.

Written as DNA, the CDR3 is TGTGCCAGCAGCCAACCAATGGACGAGCAGTTCTTC. It specifies CASSQPMDEQFF. The chain links TRBV7-8 to TRBJ2-1; D unresolved. There are 12 residues in the CDR3. Germline V gene sequence: CDR1 SGHVS, CDR2 FQNEAQ. V was trimmed by 5 bases and J by 10 bases, leaving 12 bases between them.